Presented here are 25 T cell receptor beta chains from one specimen sequenced in a study of cytomegalovirus exposure and HLA in healthy donors. Generated by immunoSEQ multiplex PCR, the TCRdb table keeps only in-frame clones and is missing some. The sample includes about 50,000 clones, around nine tenths seen only once; the top ten take 0.9% to 1.4%. The sequenced sample consisted of PBMCs. All receptors derive from a man younger than 35 in good health and CMV-seronegative.

The chain links TRBV9 to TRBJ2-5, with D maybe TRBD1 (6 bases). Trimming shortened V by 3 bases and J by 4 bases, and 16 bases separated the two germline ends. The CDR3 contains 15 residues. CDR1 is SGDLS and CDR2 is YYNGEE in the germline V gene. The CDR3 loop is CASSADSGYRETQYF. The CDR3, as DNA: TGTGCCAGCAGCGCGGACAGCGGATATAGAGAGACCCAGTACTTC.

This chain links TRBV20-1 with TRBJ1-1; the D gene is possibly TRBD1 (6 bases). Trimming cost V 5 bases and J 8 bases, with 9 bases left between them. Germline-derived CDR1 and CDR2 are DFQATT and SNEGSKA (reference sequence). The CDR3 extends over 10 amino acids. The CDR3 loop is CSAGTTEAFF. The CDR3 region has the DNA TGCAGTGCTGGGACAACCGAAGCTTTCTTT.

The chain couples TRBV27 to TRBJ2-1, with TRBD2 matching over 8 bases. J was trimmed by 0 bases and V by 3 bases; bases with no gene match: 4. The CDR3 length is 16 residues. Germline CDR1 and CDR2: MNHEY and SMNVEV (reference sequence). CDR3 bases: TGTGCCAGCAGTTTTCAGCGGGAGAGCTCCTACAATGAGCAGTTCTTC. Its translation is CASSFQRESSYNEQFF.

The chain recombines TRBV28 with TRBJ1-5; a possible D gene is TRBD1 (5 bases). Per the germline V gene, CDR1 is MDHEN and CDR2 is SYDVKM. This CDR3 is 14 amino acids long. V lost 7 bases, J lost 0 bases, and 10 bases lay in between. The CDR3 DNA reads TGTGCCAGCACAGGGTCCTATAGCAATCAGCCCCAGCATTTT. It specifies CASTGSYSNQPQHF.

The chain recombines TRBV29-1 with TRBJ2-7; TRBD1 matches at 9 bases. Germline CDR1 SQVTM, CDR2 ANQGSEA. CDR3 length: 14 amino acids. With 3 bases clipped from V and 6 bases from J, the junction kept 9 bases outside the gene matches. The CDR3: CSVDLGTGSGEQYF. The CDR3 DNA sequence: TGCAGCGTTGACTTAGGGACAGGGTCCGGCGAGCAGTACTTC.

The CDR3 DNA reads TGTGCCAGCAGCATAAGAAGGGGGACCGGAAACACCATATATTTT. As protein: CASSIRRGTGNTIYF. The chain is built from TRBV7-6 and TRBJ1-3; D is possibly TRBD1 (6 bases). CDR1 and CDR2 (germline): SGHVS, FNYEAQ. The germline V and J ends were trimmed by 5 bases and 4 bases, with 15 bases remaining between them. This CDR3 comprises 15 residues.

J is TRBJ1-4 and V is TRBV28, with TRBD1 matching 9 bases. CDR3 length: 16 amino acids. Trimming at V came to 0 bases and at J to 2 bases, leaving 1 base not matched to a gene. Germline values: CDR1 MDHEN, CDR2 SYDVKM. This chain's CDR3 is CASSLWDRGTNEKLFF. The CDR3 region has the DNA TGTGCCAGCAGTTTATGGGACAGGGGTACTAATGAAAAACTGTTTTTT.

CDR3 protein: CASSPWGQNRGPREQYF. In DNA form, the CDR3 reads TGTGCCAGCTCACCATGGGGCCAAAACAGGGGGCCTCGCGAGCAGTACTTC. This chain links TRBV18 with TRBJ2-7, with 9 nucleotides matching TRBD1. J was trimmed by 6 bases and V by 2 bases; bases with no gene match: 14. This CDR3 region has 17 residues. Germline CDR1 reads KGHSH; CDR2 reads LQKENI.

The chain combines TRBV4-3 with TRBJ2-4, with D possibly matching TRBD2 (6 bases). Trimming shortened V by 0 bases and J by 0 bases, and 12 bases separated the two germline ends. This CDR3 is built from 17 residues. CDR1 and CDR2 from the germline V gene are LGHNA and YSLEER. The CDR3 protein is CASSQDSGSLAKNIQYF. The CDR3 coding sequence is TGCGCCAGCAGCCAAGATAGCGGATCATTAGCCAAAAACATTCAGTACTTC.

This chain connects TRBV2 to TRBJ2-3; 8 nucleotides match TRBD2. The trim removed 6 bases at V and 0 bases at J, leaving 2 bases unmatched. The CDR3 covers 14 residues. Germline CDR1 reads SNHLY; CDR2 reads FYNNEI. CDR3 nucleotides: TGTGCCAGCAGACGACTAGCGAGCACAGATACGCAGTATTTT. This codes for CASRRLASTDTQYF.

V is TRBV28 and J is TRBJ2-1, with D uncertain. Trimming removed 4 bases at V and 6 bases at J, with 4 bases between. The germline CDR1 and CDR2 sequences are MDHEN and SYDVKM. This CDR3 is 11 amino acids long. The CDR3 DNA sequence: TGTGCCAGCAGTTCTCCCAATGAGCAGTTCTTC. As protein: CASSSPNEQFF.

The V and J genes are TRBV27 and TRBJ2-7; D is uncertain. The germline CDR1 and CDR2 sequences are MNHEY and SMNVEV (reference sequence). The CDR3 is 13 amino acids. V gave up 6 bases and J gave up 0 bases, with 9 bases separating them. CDR3: CASSPAPSYEQYF. The CDR3 DNA reads TGTGCCAGCAGCCCAGCGCCCTCCTACGAGCAGTACTTC.

The rearrangement joins TRBV25-1 to TRBJ2-1; the D gene is possibly TRBD2 (5 bases). The CDR3 is 17 amino acids. Between the trimmed V and J ends, which lost 2 bases and 12 bases, there was a span of 26 bases. Per the germline V gene, CDR1 is MGHDK and CDR2 is SYGVNS. The CDR3 nucleotides are TGTGCCAGCAGTGAAGACTATCACAGCGGAGAGACGTCGTGGCAGTTCTTC. Translating it yields CASSEDYHSGETSWQFF.

The J gene is TRBJ1-2, the V gene TRBV5-6; 8 bases are shared with TRBD1. This CDR3 comprises 15 residues. With V trimmed by 4 bases and J by 1 base, 6 bases remained unmatched. CDR1 SGHDT and CDR2 YYEEEE come from the germline V gene. CDR3 residues: CASSQTGAINYGYTF. CDR3 in DNA: TGTGCCAGCAGCCAGACAGGGGCAATTAACTATGGCTACACCTTC.

The genes are TRBV4-3 and TRBJ1-1; D is undetermined. V lost 2 bases to trimming and J lost 0 bases, with 4 bases between them. CDR3 length equals 13 residues. Germline V CDR1 and CDR2: LGHNA, YSLEER. In nucleotides, the CDR3 is TGCGCCAGCAGCCAACAGATGAACACTGAAGCTTTCTTT. Amino acid sequence: CASSQQMNTEAFF.

J is TRBJ2-3 and V is TRBV28, with D perhaps TRBD2 (5 bases). The CDR3 is 15 amino acids. V lost 2 bases and J 0 bases, leaving 9 bases between the germline ends. Germline V gene data show CDR1 as MDHEN and CDR2 as SYDVKM. The CDR3 is CASSLAGSSTDTQYF. In nucleotides, the CDR3 is TGTGCCAGCAGTTTAGCGGGCTCTAGCACAGATACGCAGTATTTT.

The genes are TRBV4-1 and TRBJ1-5; D perhaps matches TRBD1 (5 bases). The germline CDR1 and CDR2 sequences are MGHRA and YSYEKL. The V and J ends lost 1 base and 0 bases respectively, with 13 bases between them. The CDR3 totals 17 residues. The CDR3 sequence is CASSQGGQGNSNQPQHF. In DNA, the CDR3 is TGCGCCAGCAGCCAAGGCGGCCAGGGTAATAGCAATCAGCCCCAGCATTTT.

This clone was observed a few times. V and J are TRBV19 and TRBJ2-1; TRBD2 aligns across 8 bases. The V gene's germline CDR1 is LNHDA and CDR2 SQIVND (reference sequence). The CDR3 is 14 amino acids. J was trimmed by 4 bases and V by 5 bases; bases with no gene match: 4. CDR3: CASSAGGDYNEQFF. The CDR3 bases are TGTGCCAGTAGTGCGGGAGGTGATTACAATGAGCAGTTCTTC.

The CDR3 loop reads CAISDGSAGLTQPQHF. The CDR3 region has the DNA TGTGCCATCAGTGATGGGTCGGCAGGGTTAACTCAGCCCCAGCATTTT. This rearrangement joins TRBV10-3 to TRBJ1-5, with D maybe TRBD1 (5 bases). CDR3 length: 16 residues. V lost 3 bases, J lost 6 bases, and 18 bases lay in between. In germline, CDR1 is ENHRY, CDR2 SYGVKD.

The rearrangement uses TRBV6-4 and TRBJ2-2; 12 nucleotides match TRBD2. This CDR3 comprises 17 residues. Germline CDR1 and CDR2: MRHNA and SNTAGT. The junction had 7 bases not matched to a gene; V was cut back by 5 bases and J by 3 bases. The CDR3 sequence: CASSPQTSGSDTGELFF. The DNA for the CDR3 is TGTGCCAGCAGTCCCCAGACTAGCGGGAGTGACACCGGGGAGCTGTTTTTT.

CDR3 nucleotide sequence: TGCGCCAGTTCTCCGGGACAGCTTAGGTCTCAAGGTGGCTACACCTTC. The encoded protein is CASSPGQLRSQGGYTF. The chain combines TRBV10-2 with TRBJ1-2; 7 positions agree with TRBD1. The CDR3 has 16 residues. The germline V gene has CDR1 WSHSY and CDR2 SAAADI. Trimming removed 9 bases from V and 7 bases from J; junction bases left unmatched: 20.

The rearrangement uses TRBV28 and TRBJ1-5; TRBD1 is a possible D gene (6 bases). Germline V CDR1 and CDR2: MDHEN, SYDVKM. Trimming removed 5 bases at V and 2 bases at J, with 16 bases between. This CDR3 has 16 residues. The CDR3 protein is CASSTLRGEGNQPQHF. CDR3 in DNA: TGTGCCAGCAGTACCCTCAGGGGCGAGGGCAATCAGCCCCAGCATTTT.

The gene calls are TRBV7-2 and TRBJ1-2, with D unclear. The germline V gene has CDR1 SGHTA and CDR2 FQGNSA. Trimming cost V 1 base and J 4 bases, with 13 bases left between them. The length of the CDR3 is 15 residues. The CDR3 spells CASSLEAREFYGYTF. CDR3 bases: TGTGCCAGCAGCTTAGAGGCTAGAGAATTCTATGGCTACACCTTC.

The CDR3 region has the DNA TGTGCCAGCAGTGAGGCCAGGGGAAGAGGTCAGCCCCAGCATTTT. It yields the protein CASSEARGRGQPQHF. The chain joins TRBV2 to TRBJ1-5; weak D call: TRBD1 (6 bases). The germline V and J ends were trimmed by 3 bases and 6 bases, with 15 bases remaining between them. CDR3 length equals 15 residues. CDR1 is SNHLY, CDR2 FYNNEI, per germline.

V and J are TRBV7-6 and TRBJ1-1; the D gene is possibly TRBD1 (5 bases). The germline CDR1 and CDR2 sequences are SGHVS and FNYEAQ. V was trimmed by 5 bases and J by 3 bases, leaving 13 bases between them. The CDR3 is 14 amino acids. CDR3 protein: CASSVQAFYTEAFF. CDR3 nucleotides: TGTGCCAGCAGCGTACAGGCTTTCTACACTGAAGCTTTCTTT.